This entry features one T cell receptor (beta chain) sequence. Its antigen is unknown. The data belong to a study of spatial heterogeneity in lung cancer. Across the study: Available PBMC from follow-up, collected a median of approximately 25 months after resection, underwent sequencing.

Findings and caveats of the study: Ubiquitous expanded tumor TCRs appeared in blood more at resection than follow-up.

The time point: blood at routine non-recurrence follow-up after resection. TCRdb re-derived calls from the 5' RACE reads in MiXCR, one entry per CDR3 protein. The top ten clones hold less than 25% of a sample with 20,000 to 25,000 distinct CDR3 sequences, around 9.6% of them seen once. The starting material was PBMCs, obtained at follow-up. The clonotype comes from a male donor with early-stage non-small cell lung cancer.

CDR3 nucleotide sequence: TGTGCCAGCAGTTTAGTGGCAGCCGAAGCTTTCTTT. Its translation is CASSLVAAEAFF. The V call is TRBV28, the J call TRBJ1-1; D is undetermined. Trimming took 2 bases from V and 8 from J, leaving 9 bases between them. This CDR3 has 12 amino acids. Germline V CDR1 and CDR2: MDHEN, SYDVKM.